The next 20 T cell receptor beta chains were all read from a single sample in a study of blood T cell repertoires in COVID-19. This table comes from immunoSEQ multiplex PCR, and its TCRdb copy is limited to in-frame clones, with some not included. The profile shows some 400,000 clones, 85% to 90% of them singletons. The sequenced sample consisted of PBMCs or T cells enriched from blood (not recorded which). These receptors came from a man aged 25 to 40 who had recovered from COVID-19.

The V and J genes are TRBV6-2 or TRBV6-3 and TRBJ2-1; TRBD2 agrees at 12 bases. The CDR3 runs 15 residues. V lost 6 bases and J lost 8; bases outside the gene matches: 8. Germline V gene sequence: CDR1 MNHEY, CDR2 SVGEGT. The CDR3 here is CASSQTSGRFYEQFF. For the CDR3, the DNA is TGTGCCAGCAGCCAAACTAGCGGGAGGTTTTATGAGCAGTTCTTC.

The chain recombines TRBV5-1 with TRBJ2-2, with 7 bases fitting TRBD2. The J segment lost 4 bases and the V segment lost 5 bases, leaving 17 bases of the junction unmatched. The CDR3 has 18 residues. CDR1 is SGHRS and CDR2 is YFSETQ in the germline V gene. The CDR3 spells CASRPRLSLAESTGELFF. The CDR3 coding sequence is TGCGCCAGCAGGCCTAGACTAAGCCTAGCGGAGAGCACCGGGGAGCTGTTTTTT.

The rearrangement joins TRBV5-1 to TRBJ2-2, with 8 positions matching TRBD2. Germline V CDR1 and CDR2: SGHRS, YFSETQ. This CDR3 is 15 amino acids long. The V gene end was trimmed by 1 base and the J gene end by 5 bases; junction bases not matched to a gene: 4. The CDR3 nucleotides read TGCGCCAGCAGCTTGTCAGCGGGAGTAACCGGGGAGCTGTTTTTT. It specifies CASSLSAGVTGELFF.

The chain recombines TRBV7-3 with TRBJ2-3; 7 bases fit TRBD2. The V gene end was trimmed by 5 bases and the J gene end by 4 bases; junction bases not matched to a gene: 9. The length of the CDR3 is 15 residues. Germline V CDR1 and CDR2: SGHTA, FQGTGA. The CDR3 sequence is CASSHAATSSDTQYF. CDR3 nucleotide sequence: TGTGCCAGCAGCCATGCTGCGACTAGCTCAGATACGCAGTATTTT.

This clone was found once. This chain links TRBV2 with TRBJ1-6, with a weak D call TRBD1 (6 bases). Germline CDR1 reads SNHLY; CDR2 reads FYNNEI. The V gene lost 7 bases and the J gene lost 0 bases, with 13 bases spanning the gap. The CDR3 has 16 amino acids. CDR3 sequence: CASTGQPSSYNSPLHF. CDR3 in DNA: TGTGCCAGCACCGGACAGCCGAGCTCCTATAATTCACCCCTCCACTTT.

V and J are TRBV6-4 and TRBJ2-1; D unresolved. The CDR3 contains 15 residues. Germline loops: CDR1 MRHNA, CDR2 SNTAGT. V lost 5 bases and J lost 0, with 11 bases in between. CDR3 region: CASSPGISSYNEQFF. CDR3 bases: TGTGCCAGCAGTCCTGGCATTTCCTCCTACAATGAGCAGTTCTTC.

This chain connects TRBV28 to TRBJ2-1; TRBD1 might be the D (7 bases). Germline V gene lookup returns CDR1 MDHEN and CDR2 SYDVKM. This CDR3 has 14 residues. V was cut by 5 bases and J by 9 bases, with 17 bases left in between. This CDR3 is CASSPRTGGTEQFF. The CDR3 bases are TGTGCCAGCAGTCCCCGGACAGGCGGGACTGAGCAGTTCTTC. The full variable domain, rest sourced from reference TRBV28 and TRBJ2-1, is DVKVTQSSRYLVKRTGEKVFLECVQDMDHENMFWYRQDPGLGLRLIYFSYDVKMKEKGDIPEGYSVSREKKERFSLILESASTNQTSMYLCASSPRTGGTEQFFGPGTRLTVL.

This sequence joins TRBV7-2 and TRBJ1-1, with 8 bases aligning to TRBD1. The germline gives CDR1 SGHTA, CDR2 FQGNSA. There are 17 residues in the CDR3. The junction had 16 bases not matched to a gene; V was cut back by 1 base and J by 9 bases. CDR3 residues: CASSLGLLLGQGKQAFF. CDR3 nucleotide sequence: TGTGCCAGCAGCTTAGGGTTATTGTTAGGACAGGGCAAGCAAGCTTTCTTT.

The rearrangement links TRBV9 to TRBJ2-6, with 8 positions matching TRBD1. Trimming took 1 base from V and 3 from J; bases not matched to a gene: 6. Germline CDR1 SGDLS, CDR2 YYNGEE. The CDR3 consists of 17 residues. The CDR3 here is CASSVSGRGLGANVLTF. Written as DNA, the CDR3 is TGTGCCAGCAGCGTATCGGGCAGGGGGCTTGGGGCCAACGTCCTGACTTTC.

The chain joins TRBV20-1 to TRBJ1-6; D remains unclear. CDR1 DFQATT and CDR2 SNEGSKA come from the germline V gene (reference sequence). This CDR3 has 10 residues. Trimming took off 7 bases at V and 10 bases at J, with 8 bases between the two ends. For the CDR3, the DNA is TGCAGTGACGGGTCCTCACCCCTCCACTTT. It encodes CSDGSSPLHF.

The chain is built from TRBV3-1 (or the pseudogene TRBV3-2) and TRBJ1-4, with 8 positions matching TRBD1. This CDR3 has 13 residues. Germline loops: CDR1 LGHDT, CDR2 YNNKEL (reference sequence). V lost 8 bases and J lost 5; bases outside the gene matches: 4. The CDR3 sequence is CASRDRINEKLFF. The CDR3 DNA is TGTGCCAGCCGGGACAGGATAAATGAAAAACTGTTTTTT.

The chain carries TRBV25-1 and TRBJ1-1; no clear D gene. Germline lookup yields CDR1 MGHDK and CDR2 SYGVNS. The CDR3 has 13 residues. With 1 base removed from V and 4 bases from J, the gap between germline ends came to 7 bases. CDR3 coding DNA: TGTGCCAGCAGTGAATCCGGAGGCACTGAAGCTTTCTTT. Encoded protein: CASSESGGTEAFF.

In DNA, the CDR3 is TGTGCCAGCAGTTCCCAACAGGAAGAGAAGTTCTTC. The encoded protein is CASSSQQEEKFF. V is TRBV11-2 and J is TRBJ2-1, with a weak D call TRBD1 (5 bases). The CDR3 length is 12 residues. The V and J ends lost 6 bases and 14 bases respectively, with 17 bases between them. CDR1 is SGHAT, CDR2 FQNNGV, per germline.

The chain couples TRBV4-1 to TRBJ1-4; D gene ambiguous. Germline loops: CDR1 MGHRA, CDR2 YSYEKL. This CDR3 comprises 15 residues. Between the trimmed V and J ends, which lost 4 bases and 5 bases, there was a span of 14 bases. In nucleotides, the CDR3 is TGCGCCAGCAGCCCTGGTGGTAGAGGAAATGAAAAACTGTTTTTT. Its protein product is CASSPGGRGNEKLFF.

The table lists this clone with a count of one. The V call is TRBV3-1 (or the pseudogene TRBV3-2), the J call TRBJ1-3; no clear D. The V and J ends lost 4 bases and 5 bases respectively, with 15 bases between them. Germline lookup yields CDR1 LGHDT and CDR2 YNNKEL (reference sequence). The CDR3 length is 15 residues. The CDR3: CASSRYGHARNTIYF. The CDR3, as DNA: TGTGCCAGCAGCCGGTACGGTCACGCACGAAACACCATATATTTT.

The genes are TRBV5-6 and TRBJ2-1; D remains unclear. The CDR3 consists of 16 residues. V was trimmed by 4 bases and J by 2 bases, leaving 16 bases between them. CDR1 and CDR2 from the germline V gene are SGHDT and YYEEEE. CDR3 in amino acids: CASSQALFGTYNEQFF. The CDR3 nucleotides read TGTGCCAGCAGCCAGGCCTTGTTTGGCACCTACAATGAGCAGTTCTTC.

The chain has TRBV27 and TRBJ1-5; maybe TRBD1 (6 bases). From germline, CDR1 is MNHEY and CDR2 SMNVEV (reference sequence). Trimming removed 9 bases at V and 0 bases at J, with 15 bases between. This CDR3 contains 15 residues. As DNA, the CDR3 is TGTGCCAGGTCCAATAGACAGGATAGCAATCAGCCCCAGCATTTT. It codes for CARSNRQDSNQPQHF.

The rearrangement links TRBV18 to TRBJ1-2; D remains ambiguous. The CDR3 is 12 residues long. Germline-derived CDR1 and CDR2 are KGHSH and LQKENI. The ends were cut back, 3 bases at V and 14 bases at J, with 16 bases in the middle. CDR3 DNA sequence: TGTGCCAGCTCACCGATGGACGTGGAGGGAACCTTC. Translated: CASSPMDVEGTF. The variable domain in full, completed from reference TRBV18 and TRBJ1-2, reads NAGVMQNPRHLVRRRGQEARLRCSPMKGHSHVYWYRQLPEEGLKFMVYLQKENIIDESGMPKERFSAEFPKEGPSILRIQQVVRGDSAAYFCASSPMDVEGTFGSGTRLTVV.

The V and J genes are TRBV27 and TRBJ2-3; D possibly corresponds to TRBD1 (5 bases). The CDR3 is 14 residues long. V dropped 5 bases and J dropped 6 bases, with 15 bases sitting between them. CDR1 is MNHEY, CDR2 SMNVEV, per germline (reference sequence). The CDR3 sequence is CASSPTSKGDTQYF. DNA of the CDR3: TGTGCCAGCAGTCCGACCTCCAAGGGGGATACGCAGTATTTT.

The CDR3 DNA reads as TGTGCCAGCAGCCCCCTAGGCGGGGGTGTCGGTGAAAAACTGTTTTTT. Its translation is CASSPLGGGVGEKLFF. This rearrangement joins TRBV7-2 to TRBJ1-4; weak D call: TRBD1 (5 bases). There are 16 residues in the CDR3. Looked up from germline, CDR1 is SGHTA and CDR2 is FQGNSA. Deletions cut 5 bases from V and 7 bases from J, with 20 bases between.